The sequence of this TCR beta chain was determined in a study of blood T cell repertoires in COVID-19 (dated by TCRdb to 2018 to 2021). Context from the whole study: Collaborator samples came from the United States, Italy and Spain and covered acute and convalescent phases of COVID-19. The repertoires were released in a freely available public database meant as a resource for research on the immune response to SARS-CoV-2. Sample metadata almost always included a de-identified subject ID, COVID-19 status, age in years and sex. The dataset comprised deeply sampled blood TCRbeta repertoires from subjects exposed to, actively infected with, or recovered from COVID-19. The samples were drawn from the first 160 participants of the ongoing ImmuneRACE study and from about 1,200 subjects provided by 6 global collaborators. Where HLA class I and class II types were available, the types were taken from metadata supplied by the sample provider, not from assay-based typing. The material from the prospective study consisted of cDNA or gDNA derived from T cells, B-cell-depleted T cells, or PBMCs.

Regarding this clone: There is no known antigen for this receptor. Base qualities are not provided; no much larger clone lies one nucleotide away.

The CDR3 starts with the cysteine, ends with the phenylalanine, and has 14 residues. The DNA shown is the 42-base CDR3, in frame from base 1. V is shortened by 6 bases, J by 3 bases, and the region joining them spans 12 bases. From a lookup of the germline V gene, CDR1 and CDR2 are MNHEY and SVGAGI. Study-wide conclusions, independent of this receptor: The quantity of clinical and demographic metadata differed by source and by participant and was supplied without curation.

Collaborating institutions collected whole blood in K2EDTA tubes following their own protocols. Collaborator samples were shipped for TCRbeta analysis as frozen whole blood, isolated PBMCs, or DNA extracted from either sample type. TCRbeta CDR3 regions were amplified from genomic DNA using the immunoSEQ Assay, a bias-controlled multiplex PCR. In the paper's pipeline: The number of nucleated cells in each sample was estimated from the amplification of reference gene primers within the assay. Sequence reads were collapsed and filtered to measure the absolute abundance of every unique TCRbeta CDR3 rearrangement. For each sample, productive Simpson clonality was calculated as the square root of Simpson's diversity index over productive rearrangements. Sourced from immuneACCESS, this table was stored by TCRdb with only in-frame sequences that have V and J called. A share of the clones is absent; for the studies checked, an unresolved V gene accounts for under half, and the remainder has no known explanation. That table furnishes V, J and clone size, whereas the DNA furnished D and trimming. Counted in this sample were about 70,000 clones; 70% to 90% of them appeared once. Roughly 12% of the sample is in the top ten clones.

The chain is assembled from TRBV6-5 and TRBJ2-1; TRBD2 might be the D gene, on 7 matching bases. The sample was peripheral blood. This TCR was sampled from a human donor in a cohort sampled during active COVID-19. The CDR3 amino acid sequence is: CASRGGGLYNEQFF. The DNA reads TGTGCCAGCAGAGGGGGGGGCCTCTACAATGAGCAGTTCTTC.